What follows describes a single T cell receptor (beta chain). What it binds is unknown. The source of the sample is a study of T cells after yellow fever vaccination. In making TCR cDNA, 5'RACE template switching added a universal primer site and UMIs to it. TCRdb ran MiXCR on the 5' RACE reads and lists one entry per CDR3 protein. The sample carries 350,000 to 450,000 distinct CDR3 sequences, 6.2% recorded once. Overall study results and limits: In post-booster samples, most primary-vaccination clones reappeared (about 95% CD4, roughly 88% CD8).

Germline values: CDR1 DFQATT, CDR2 SNEGSKA (reference sequence). The ends lost 3 bases at V and 0 bases at J; junction bases unmatched: 14. The CDR3 loop spans 17 amino acids. The chain recombines TRBV20-1 with TRBJ2-7; 7 positions agree with TRBD1. The sequence was collected from a man aged 25-45 years who received the YFV17D yellow fever vaccine. The starting material was PBMCs, obtained 5 days after the yellow fever booster vaccination. Here the CDR3 DNA reads TGCAGTGCTAGGGATGGGACAGCTCCTCTAACCTCCTACGAGCAGTACTTC. It translates to CSARDGTAPLTSYEQYF.